The clone carrying this T cell receptor (beta chain) has more than one count but fewer than ten. Its antigen is not identified. The CDR3 is made up of 13 amino acids. Per germline, CDR1 MGHRA and CDR2 YSYEKL. Trimming took off 2 bases at V and 13 bases at J, with 12 bases between the two ends. This sample was taken from a study of cytomegalovirus exposure and HLA in healthy donors. Study results and caveats: High sensitivity and specificity were reportedly achieved when the classifier diagnosed cytomegalovirus status.

PCR was performed using 60 Vbeta and 13 Jbeta primers. Sequenced by immunoSEQ multiplex PCR; TCRdb stores in-frame clones only, minus some. The sample yields under 110,000 clones, 60% to 75% seen once. The V and J genes are TRBV4-1 and TRBJ1-6, with no clear D. Sequencing was performed on PBMCs. This receptor was taken from a male donor in good health and CMV-seropositive. CDR3 loop: CASSQFASRPLHF. Written as DNA, the CDR3 is TGCGCCAGCAGCCAATTTGCGAGTCGTCCCCTCCACTTT.